These 5 T cell receptor beta chains were sequenced from one sample in a study of Ad26.COV2.S vaccination and SARS-CoV-2 variants. The protocol was immunoSEQ multiplex PCR, while the TCRdb copy is restricted to in-frame clones and leaves out a portion. This table has roughly 420,000 clones, nearly 90% appearing once. The sample's treatment: some 20 received Ad26.COV2.S at low or high dose, single or two shots; several received placebo; per-sample allocation not given. Samples were taken on day 63 after the first vaccine or placebo injection. The starting material was peripheral blood, obtained in a trial of Ad26.COV2.S vaccine versus placebo. The receptor set was obtained from a person aged 18-60 years who received the Ad26.COV2.S COVID-19 vaccine or a placebo.

The genes are TRBV9 and TRBJ1-2; D remains ambiguous. Trimming shortened V by 0 bases and J by 5 bases, and 11 bases separated the two germline ends. CDR3 size: 14 residues. CDR1 and CDR2 from the germline V gene are SGDLS and YYNGEE. CDR3 sequence: CASSVEPDLYGYTF. The DNA of the CDR3 is TGTGCCAGCAGCGTAGAGCCGGATCTGTATGGCTACACCTTC.

V and J are TRBV7-9 and TRBJ2-1; maybe TRBD2 (5 bases). The germline V gene has CDR1 SEHNR and CDR2 FQNEAQ (reference sequence). V lost 1 base and J lost 0, with 10 bases in between. The CDR3 covers 16 residues. Here the CDR3 DNA reads TGTGCCAGCAGCTTAGTCGGGGATAGCTCCTACAATGAGCAGTTCTTC. It is translated as CASSLVGDSSYNEQFF.

V is TRBV18 and J is TRBJ1-3; TRBD1 is a possible D gene (5 bases). Per germline, CDR1 KGHSH and CDR2 LQKENI. Trimming removed 1 base at V and 0 bases at J, with 10 bases between. The CDR3 sequence is 16 residues long. Written as DNA, the CDR3 is TGTGCCAGCTCACCACAACAGGCAGACTCTGGAAACACCATATATTTT. The encoded protein is CASSPQQADSGNTIYF.

This chain uses TRBV27 with TRBJ2-3, with a possible D match to TRBD2 (7 bases). Germline values: CDR1 MNHEY, CDR2 SMNVEV (reference sequence). The CDR3 runs 21 residues. V lost 1 base and J 5 bases, leaving 31 bases between the germline ends. As DNA, the CDR3 is TGTGCCAGCAGTTTATTACCCCCACTCCCGACAGGACTAGGGTGGGGAGATACGCAGTATTTT. Translated: CASSLLPPLPTGLGWGDTQYF.

J is TRBJ1-6 and V is TRBV27; D gene ambiguous. With 6 bases removed from V and 10 bases from J, the gap between germline ends came to 25 bases. Germline V CDR1 and CDR2: MNHEY, SMNVEV (reference sequence). CDR3 length: 17 residues. The CDR3 spells CASSLRGQKDFRSPLHF. The CDR3 nucleotides are TGTGCCAGCAGCCTAAGAGGGCAGAAAGATTTTCGATCACCCCTCCACTTT.